The sequence of this TCR beta chain was determined in a study of T-cell memory formation after mild COVID-19. The wider study: The study found TCR clusters largely donor specific.

The CDR3 sequence is 15 residues long. Trimming at V came to 6 bases and at J to 1 base, leaving 2 bases not matched to a gene. This clonotype was counted ten times or more. TCRdb used MiXCR to reprocess the 5' RACE reads, holding one entry per CDR3 protein. In the table there are 200,000 to 250,000 distinct CDR3 sequences, over 9.5% of which are singletons. This receptor was identified in a young man who had mild COVID-19 (a few samples of this study predate the infection). Cell type and time point are not known. The V call is TRBV12-3 or TRBV12-4, the J call TRBJ2-3; 12 bases map to TRBD2. The sequenced sample consisted of PBMCs or a T cell subset sorted from them (not recorded which). The DNA for the CDR3 is TGTGCCAGCAGAAGGACTAGCGGGGGCACAGATACGCAGTATTTT. It specifies CASRRTSGGTDTQYF.